These 30 T cell receptor beta chains share one sample of origin, sequenced in a study of cytomegalovirus exposure and HLA in healthy donors. Using immunoSEQ multiplex PCR, the repertoire was profiled, and TCRdb retains in-frame clones only, with some absent. The table shows roughly 300,000 clones, with roughly 87% occurring only once. Sequencing used PBMCs. Receptors originate from a woman aged 25 to 45 in good health and CMV-seropositive.

This clone has just a few counts. This chain connects TRBV10-3 to TRBJ2-2; D is unresolved. V was cut by 10 bases and J by 4 bases, with 7 bases left in between. CDR3 length equals 11 residues. Germline V CDR1 and CDR2: ENHRY, SYGVKD. CDR3 residues: CATMGTGELFF. CDR3 nucleotide sequence: TGTGCCACCATGGGCACCGGGGAGCTGTTTTTT.

The V call is TRBV28, the J call TRBJ2-7; D ambiguous. In germline, CDR1 is MDHEN, CDR2 SYDVKM. The germline V and J ends were trimmed by 6 bases and 7 bases, with 19 bases remaining between them. CDR3 length: 14 amino acids. CDR3: CASSRLGNKREQYF. For the CDR3, the DNA is TGTGCCAGCAGCCGGCTCGGAAACAAAAGGGAGCAGTACTTC.

This chain uses TRBV27 with TRBJ2-1; 7 bases are shared with TRBD2. V lost 6 bases and J lost 2; bases outside the gene matches: 10. Per germline, CDR1 MNHEY and CDR2 SMNVEV (reference sequence). The CDR3 has 16 amino acids. The CDR3 nucleotides are TGTGCCAGCAGCCTATTCAAGCGGGGCACCTACAATGAGCAGTTCTTC. This codes for CASSLFKRGTYNEQFF.

This clone was found a few times. The rearrangement uses TRBV4-1 and TRBJ1-3; 7 nucleotides line up with TRBD1. Germline V gene data show CDR1 as MGHRA and CDR2 as YSYEKL. The CDR3 covers 15 residues. The trim removed 1 base at V and 1 base at J, leaving 1 base unmatched. The CDR3 coding sequence is TGCGCCAGCAGCCAAGTGACAGGGTCTGGAAACACCATATATTTT. Translated: CASSQVTGSGNTIYF.

The V gene is TRBV20-1, the J gene TRBJ1-2; D unresolved. Trimming stripped 0 bases from V and 8 bases from J, with 7 bases between. CDR3 length: 11 amino acids. The germline V gene has CDR1 DFQATT and CDR2 SNEGSKA (reference sequence). The CDR3 region is CSARDPGGYTF. The CDR3 DNA reads as TGCAGTGCTAGAGATCCGGGAGGCTACACCTTC.

The V call is TRBV4-3, the J call TRBJ1-1; D gene uncertain. V shed 0 bases and J shed 1 base, with 9 bases lying between them. The CDR3 totals 15 residues. Per the germline V gene, CDR1 is LGHNA and CDR2 is YSLEER. The CDR3 spells CASSQDSQENTEAFF. The CDR3 DNA follows: TGCGCCAGCAGCCAAGACTCCCAAGAGAACACTGAAGCTTTCTTT.

The chain couples TRBV29-1 to TRBJ2-2; perhaps TRBD2 as D (6 bases). Germline V gene sequence: CDR1 SQVTM, CDR2 ANQGSEA. Deletions cut 4 bases from V and 0 bases from J, with 15 bases between. This CDR3 is 16 amino acids long. CDR3 in amino acids: CSVVGGTVSNTGELFF. DNA of the CDR3: TGCAGCGTTGTCGGCGGGACGGTTTCGAACACCGGGGAGCTGTTTTTT.

This chain links TRBV4-1 with TRBJ1-4; 9 bases align to TRBD1. CDR1 and CDR2 (germline): MGHRA, YSYEKL. This CDR3 spans 17 amino acids. The ends lost 1 base at V and 8 bases at J; junction bases unmatched: 11. The CDR3 sequence is CASSQVPGQGAWEKLFF. The CDR3 bases are TGCGCCAGCAGCCAAGTCCCGGGACAGGGTGCTTGGGAAAAACTGTTTTTT.

The V and J genes are TRBV28 and TRBJ2-3, with 9 positions matching TRBD2. This CDR3 spans 22 amino acids. Germline CDR1 MDHEN, CDR2 SYDVKM. J lost 0 bases, V lost 3 bases, and 22 bases had no gene match. As DNA, the CDR3 is TGTGCCAGCAGTTTTCCTCCTCCGACAGCTTCTACTAGCGGGTTCAGCACAGATACGCAGTATTTT. Translated: CASSFPPPTASTSGFSTDTQYF.

The rearrangement joins TRBV18 to TRBJ1-2; possibly TRBD1 for D (5 bases). The V gene lost 3 bases and the J gene lost 9 bases, with 8 bases spanning the gap. Germline V gene sequence: CDR1 KGHSH, CDR2 LQKENI. This CDR3 contains 11 residues. CDR3 nucleotide sequence: TGTGCCAGCTCACCTGGGACCCGCTACACCTTC. Translating gives CASSPGTRYTF.

The chain is built from TRBV2 and TRBJ1-5; a weak D match, TRBD1 (5 bases). With 5 bases removed from V and 6 bases from J, the gap between germline ends came to 17 bases. CDR1 and CDR2 from the germline V gene are SNHLY and FYNNEI. The CDR3 runs 15 residues. CDR3 amino acids: CASSPGWDLSQPQHF. As DNA, the CDR3 is TGTGCCAGCAGTCCGGGGTGGGACTTATCTCAGCCCCAGCATTTT.

The V call is TRBV9, the J call TRBJ2-1; D may be TRBD2 (6 bases). Germline V gene sequence: CDR1 SGDLS, CDR2 YYNGEE. CDR3 length: 17 amino acids. Trimming took 1 base from V and 2 from J, leaving 16 bases between them. The CDR3 is CASSVKSGGSPYNEQFF. In DNA, the CDR3 is TGTGCCAGCAGCGTAAAATCTGGAGGGTCCCCCTACAATGAGCAGTTCTTC.

This chain joins TRBV4-1 and TRBJ2-2; 13 bases match TRBD2. With V trimmed by 2 bases and J by 7 bases, 7 bases remained unmatched. This CDR3 has 17 residues. Looked up from germline, CDR1 is MGHRA and CDR2 is YSYEKL. The CDR3 loop reads CASSQRTSGRGVGELFF. DNA for the CDR3: TGCGCCAGCAGCCAACGGACTAGCGGGAGAGGGGTCGGGGAGCTGTTTTTT.

This clone was seen a single time. The chain employs TRBV27 and TRBJ1-1; D is unresolved. Deletions cut 3 bases from V and 7 bases from J, with 15 bases between. The germline CDR1 and CDR2 sequences are MNHEY and SMNVEV (reference sequence). This CDR3 spans 14 amino acids. The CDR3 DNA reads TGTGCCAGCAGTTTGTCAACCCAACGGGGTGAAGCTTTCTTT. Translating it yields CASSLSTQRGEAFF.

CDR3 loop: CASSYDRNNQPQHF. CDR3 DNA: TGTGCCAGCAGTTACGACAGAAACAATCAGCCCCAGCATTTT. The chain recombines TRBV6-5 with TRBJ1-5; TRBD1 might be the D (5 bases). Germline loops: CDR1 MNHEY, CDR2 SVGAGI. The CDR3 sequence is 14 residues long. Trimming shortened V by 2 bases and J by 3 bases, and 8 bases separated the two germline ends.

The chain is built from TRBV4-3 and TRBJ2-7, with 7 positions matching TRBD2. CDR1 is LGHNA and CDR2 is YSLEER in the germline V gene. The CDR3 runs 14 residues. J gave up 7 bases and V 3 bases, and 9 bases lay outside the gene matches. This chain's CDR3 is CASSHLQTAGEQYF. The CDR3, as DNA: TGCGCCAGCAGCCATCTCCAGACAGCGGGAGAGCAGTACTTC.

The genes are TRBV27 and TRBJ2-7, with 7 bases identical to TRBD1. Germline trimming cut 3 bases from V and 3 bases from J; bases unmatched to any gene: 5. In germline, CDR1 is MNHEY, CDR2 SMNVEV (reference sequence). The CDR3 spans 14 residues. In DNA, the CDR3 is TGTGCCAGCAGTTTGGGGCAGGGGGTCTACGAGCAGTACTTC. Its protein product is CASSLGQGVYEQYF.

This clone was seen only a few times. The gene calls are TRBV6-6 and TRBJ1-5; D not resolved. Deletions cut 4 bases from V and 3 bases from J, with 7 bases between. The CDR3 spans 13 residues. CDR1 and CDR2 from the germline V gene are MNHNY and SVGAGI (reference sequence). The CDR3 protein is CASSFRTNQPQHF. CDR3 DNA: TGTGCCAGCAGTTTCCGCACCAATCAGCCCCAGCATTTT.

This chain links TRBV6-1 with TRBJ1-5, with D perhaps TRBD1 (5 bases). In germline, CDR1 is MNHNS, CDR2 SASEGT. There are 14 residues in the CDR3. With 8 bases removed from V and 4 bases from J, the gap between germline ends came to 15 bases. CDR3 DNA sequence: TGTGCCAGCGCCTACCGGGGGTGGAATCAGCCCCAGCATTTT. This sequence encodes CASAYRGWNQPQHF.

This clone was found once. V usage is TRBV4-2 and J usage is TRBJ2-1, with 14 bases aligning to TRBD2. CDR3 length: 17 amino acids. Germline V lookup: CDR1 LGHNA, CDR2 YNFKEQ. The J segment lost 9 bases and the V segment lost 0 bases, leaving 7 bases of the junction unmatched. CDR3 protein: CASSQDSGTSGRGEQFF. CDR3 in DNA: TGTGCCAGCAGCCAAGATTCGGGGACTAGCGGGAGAGGTGAGCAGTTCTTC.

The V call is TRBV19, the J call TRBJ2-1; D remains unclear. V lost 1 base to trimming and J lost 6 bases, with 10 bases between them. From germline, CDR1 is LNHDA and CDR2 SQIVND (reference sequence). The CDR3 has 14 amino acids. The CDR3 reads CASSIGNFLNEQFF. CDR3 in DNA: TGTGCCAGTAGTATAGGGAACTTCCTCAATGAGCAGTTCTTC.

CDR3: CASSPSGITGWYGYTF. CDR3 DNA sequence: TGTGCCAGCAGCCCGTCAGGGATAACAGGGTGGTATGGCTACACCTTC. The chain recombines TRBV27 with TRBJ1-2; maybe TRBD1 (6 bases). Germline V gives CDR1 MNHEY, CDR2 SMNVEV (reference sequence). Trimming removed 6 bases at V and 5 bases at J, with 22 bases between. This CDR3 has 16 amino acids.

This sequence joins TRBV5-4 and TRBJ1-5; possibly TRBD1 for D (5 bases). The CDR3 is 14 residues long. V gave up 4 bases and J gave up 6 bases, with 14 bases separating them. The V gene's germline CDR1 is SGHNT and CDR2 YYREEE (reference sequence). CDR3 DNA sequence: TGTGCCAGCAGCCTCCAGGGTATGGGTCAGCCCCAGCATTTT. Protein product: CASSLQGMGQPQHF.

In the case of this clone: Other DNA sequences in the sample encode the same CDR3. J is TRBJ2-5 and V is TRBV7-2; no firm D call. The germline V and J ends were trimmed by 5 bases and 5 bases, with 6 bases remaining between them. Germline V CDR1 and CDR2: SGHTA, FQGNSA. This CDR3 spans 11 amino acids. CDR3 sequence reads: CASSPGETQYF. CDR3 coding DNA: TGTGCCAGCAGCCCCGGCGAGACCCAGTACTTC.

The gene calls are TRBV28 and TRBJ2-2; no clear D. CDR1 is MDHEN and CDR2 is SYDVKM in the germline V gene. This CDR3 region has 12 residues. V lost 6 bases to trimming and J lost 5 bases, with 7 bases between them. DNA for the CDR3: TGTGCCAGCAGCGAAGGGACCGGGGAGCTGTTTTTT. Translation gives CASSEGTGELFF.

The chain is built from TRBV4-1 and TRBJ2-3; 7 bases agree with TRBD2. This CDR3 comprises 14 residues. Germline assignment: CDR1 MGHRA and CDR2 YSYEKL. V lost 1 base and J lost 9; bases outside the gene matches: 7. CDR3 residues: CASSQVAGVGTQYF. The CDR3, as DNA: TGCGCCAGCAGCCAAGTGGCGGGAGTGGGAACGCAGTATTTT.

The V call is TRBV27, the J call TRBJ2-3; D unresolved. Germline V gene sequence: CDR1 MNHEY, CDR2 SMNVEV (reference sequence). The CDR3 runs 16 residues. V was shortened by 3 bases and J by 4 bases, with 17 bases between the two germline ends. In DNA, the CDR3 is TGTGCCAGCAGTTTTCGGACGGCCGACTTCCCAGATACGCAGTATTTT. It is translated as CASSFRTADFPDTQYF.

This clone was observed once. The chain couples TRBV13 to TRBJ2-2; 11 positions match TRBD2. V shed 3 bases, J shed 1 base, and the junction held 1 base outside the gene matches. The CDR3 is made up of 16 amino acids. Germline values: CDR1 PRHDT, CDR2 FYEKMQ (reference sequence). In DNA form, the CDR3 reads TGTGCCAGCAGCTTTAGCGGGGGGGTGAACACCGGGGAGCTGTTTTTT. Translation gives CASSFSGGVNTGELFF.

This sequence joins TRBV6-1 and TRBJ1-5; weak D call: TRBD1 (6 bases). The germline V gene encodes CDR1 MNHNS and CDR2 SASEGT. Trimming removed 2 bases from V and 4 bases from J, with 15 bases in between. The CDR3 consists of 16 residues. The DNA of the CDR3 is TGTGCCAGCAGTGAATGGTCGGGGGGGCTTAATCAGCCCCAGCATTTT. This codes for CASSEWSGGLNQPQHF.

J is TRBJ1-1 and V is TRBV28; tentatively, D is TRBD1 (6 bases). Per germline, CDR1 MDHEN and CDR2 SYDVKM. The CDR3 is 11 amino acids. V shed 5 bases and J shed 10 bases, with 11 bases lying between them. This CDR3 is CASSAGDRAFF. In DNA form, the CDR3 reads TGTGCCAGCAGTGCAGGGGATCGAGCTTTCTTT.